This T cell receptor (beta chain) was sequenced for a study of T cell responses to AZD1222 COVID-19 vaccine. Study findings and constraints: Just a handful of people given AZD1222 tested seropositive at baseline. Spike-specific TCR depth and breadth grew after two AZD1222 doses. Clonal diversity was possibly underestimated, and white British individuals and females predominated among donors. Unmutated regions of variants are reportedly targeted by nearly half of spike-specific TCRs.

Germline lookup yields CDR1 SGHAT and CDR2 FQNNGV. Deletions cut 6 bases from V and 0 bases from J, with 15 bases between. The length of the CDR3 is 15 residues. There are a few counts of this clone. Antigen: not known. Libraries were prepared by immunoSEQ multiplex PCR; TCRdb keeps only in-frame clonotypes and omits some of them. Of approximately 220,000 clones listed, 85% to 95% are singletons. Sample: peripheral blood, taken on day 0 of MenACWY control vaccination. The chain couples TRBV11-2 to TRBJ2-7; maybe TRBD1 (6 bases). This clonotype was sampled from an adult in good health. Here the CDR3 DNA reads TGTGCCAGCAGGGGGACAAGGGTGAGCTCCTACGAGCAGTACTTC. Translating gives CASRGTRVSSYEQYF.